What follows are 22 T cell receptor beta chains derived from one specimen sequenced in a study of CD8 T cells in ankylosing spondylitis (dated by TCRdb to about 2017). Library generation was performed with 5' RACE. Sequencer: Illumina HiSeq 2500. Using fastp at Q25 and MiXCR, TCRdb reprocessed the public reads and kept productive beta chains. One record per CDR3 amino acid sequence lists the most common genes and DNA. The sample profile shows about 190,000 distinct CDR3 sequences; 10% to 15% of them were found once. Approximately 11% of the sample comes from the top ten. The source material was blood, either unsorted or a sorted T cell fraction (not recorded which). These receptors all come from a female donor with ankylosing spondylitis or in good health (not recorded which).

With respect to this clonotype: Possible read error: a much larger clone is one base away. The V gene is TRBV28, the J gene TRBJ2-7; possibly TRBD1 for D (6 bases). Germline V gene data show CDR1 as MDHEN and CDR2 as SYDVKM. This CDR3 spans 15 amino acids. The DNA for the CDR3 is TGTGCCAGCAGTTCTCCGTACAGGGATCTCCACGAGCAGTGCTTC. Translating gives CASSSPYRDLHEQCF.

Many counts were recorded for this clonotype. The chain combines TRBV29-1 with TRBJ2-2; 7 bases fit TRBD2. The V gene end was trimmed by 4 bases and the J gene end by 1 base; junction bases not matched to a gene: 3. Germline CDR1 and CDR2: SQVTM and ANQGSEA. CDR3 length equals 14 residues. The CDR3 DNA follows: TGCAGCGTTGGACTAGCAGTGAACACCGGGGAGCTGTTTTTT. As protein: CSVGLAVNTGELFF.

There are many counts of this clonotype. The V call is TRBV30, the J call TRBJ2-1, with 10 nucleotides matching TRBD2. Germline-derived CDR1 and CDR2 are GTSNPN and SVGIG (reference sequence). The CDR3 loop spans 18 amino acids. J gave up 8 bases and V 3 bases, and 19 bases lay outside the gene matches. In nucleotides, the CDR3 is TGTGCCTGGAGGGTACTAGAGGTGAGCGGGAGGGCCAGAGATGAGCAGTTCTTC. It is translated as CAWRVLEVSGRARDEQFF.

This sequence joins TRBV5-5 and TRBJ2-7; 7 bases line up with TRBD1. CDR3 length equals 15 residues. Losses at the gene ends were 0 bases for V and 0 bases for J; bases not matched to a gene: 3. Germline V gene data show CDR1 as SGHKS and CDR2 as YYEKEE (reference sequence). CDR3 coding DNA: TGTGCCAGCAGCTTGGGTTACAGGGGCTCCTACGAGCAGTACTTC. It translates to CASSLGYRGSYEQYF. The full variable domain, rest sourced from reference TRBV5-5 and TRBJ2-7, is DAGVTQSPTHLIKTRGQQVTLRCSPISGHKSVSWYQQVLGQGPQFIFQYYEKEERGRGNFPDRFSARQFPNYSSELNVNALLLGDSALYLCASSLGYRGSYEQYFGPGTRLTVT.

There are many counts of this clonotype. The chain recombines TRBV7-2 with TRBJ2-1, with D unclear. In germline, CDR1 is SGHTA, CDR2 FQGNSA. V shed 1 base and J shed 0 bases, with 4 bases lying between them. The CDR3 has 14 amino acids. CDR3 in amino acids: CASSLVRSYNEQFF. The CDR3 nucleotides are TGTGCCAGCAGCTTAGTCCGCTCCTACAATGAGCAGTTCTTC.

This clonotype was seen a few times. DNA of the CDR3: TGTGCCACCAGTGATCCGGGACACCCACCGGGCAATGAGCAGTTCTTC. It translates to CATSDPGHPPGNEQFF. The chain couples TRBV24-1 to TRBJ2-1; a possible D gene is TRBD1 (6 bases). V dropped 3 bases and J dropped 6 bases, with 17 bases sitting between them. CDR1 KGHDR and CDR2 SFDVKD come from the germline V gene. This CDR3 comprises 16 residues.

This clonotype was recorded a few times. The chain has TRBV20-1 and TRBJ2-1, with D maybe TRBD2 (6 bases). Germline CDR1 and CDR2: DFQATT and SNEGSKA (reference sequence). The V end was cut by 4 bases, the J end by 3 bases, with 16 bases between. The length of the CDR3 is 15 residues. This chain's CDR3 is CSATARRGLYNEQFF. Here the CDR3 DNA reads TGCAGTGCTACTGCTCGGAGGGGTCTCTACAATGAGCAGTTCTTC.

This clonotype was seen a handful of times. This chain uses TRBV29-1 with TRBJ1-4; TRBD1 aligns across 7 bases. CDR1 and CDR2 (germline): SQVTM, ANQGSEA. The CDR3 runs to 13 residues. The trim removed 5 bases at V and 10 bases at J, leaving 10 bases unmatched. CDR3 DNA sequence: TGCAGCGTTCGCGAGGGGGCGTACGGAAAACTGTTTTTT. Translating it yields CSVREGAYGKLFF.

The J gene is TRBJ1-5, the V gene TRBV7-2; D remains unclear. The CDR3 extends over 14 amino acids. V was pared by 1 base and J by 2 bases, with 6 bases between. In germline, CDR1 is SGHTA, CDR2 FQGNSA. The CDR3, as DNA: TGTGCCAGCAGCTTAGAGTTGGGCAATCAGCCCCAGCATTTT. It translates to CASSLELGNQPQHF.

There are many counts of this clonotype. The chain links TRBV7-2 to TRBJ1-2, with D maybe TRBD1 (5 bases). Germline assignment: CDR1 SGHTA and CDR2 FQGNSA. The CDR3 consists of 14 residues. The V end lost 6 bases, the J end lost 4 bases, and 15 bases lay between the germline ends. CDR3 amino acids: CASRPRTTLYGYTF. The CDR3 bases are TGTGCCAGCAGACCCAGGACAACGCTCTATGGCTACACCTTC.

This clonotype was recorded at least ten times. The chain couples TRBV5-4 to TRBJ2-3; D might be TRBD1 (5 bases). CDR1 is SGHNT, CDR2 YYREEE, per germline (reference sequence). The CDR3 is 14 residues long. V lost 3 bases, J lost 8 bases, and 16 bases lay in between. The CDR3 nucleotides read TGTGCCAGCAGCTATACACAGGTAGCAGTTACGCAGTATTTT. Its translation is CASSYTQVAVTQYF.

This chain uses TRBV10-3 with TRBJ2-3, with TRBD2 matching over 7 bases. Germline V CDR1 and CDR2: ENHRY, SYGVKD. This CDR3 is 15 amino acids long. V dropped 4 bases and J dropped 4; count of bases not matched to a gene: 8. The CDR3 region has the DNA TGTGCCATCAGTGTAGCGCGGGAGACACCAGATACGCAGTATTTT. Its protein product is CAISVARETPDTQYF.

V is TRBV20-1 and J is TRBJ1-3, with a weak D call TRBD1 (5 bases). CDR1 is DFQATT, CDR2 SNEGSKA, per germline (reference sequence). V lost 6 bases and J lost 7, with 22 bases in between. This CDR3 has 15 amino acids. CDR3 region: CSALSDWGTRNTIYF. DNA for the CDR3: TGCAGTGCCCTATCCGACTGGGGCACGAGGAACACCATATATTTT.

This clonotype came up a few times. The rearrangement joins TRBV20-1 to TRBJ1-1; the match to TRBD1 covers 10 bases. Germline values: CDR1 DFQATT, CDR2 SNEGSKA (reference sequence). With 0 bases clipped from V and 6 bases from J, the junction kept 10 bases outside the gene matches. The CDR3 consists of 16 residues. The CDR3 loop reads CSAREETGGWVAEAFF. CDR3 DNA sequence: TGCAGTGCTAGAGAGGAGACAGGGGGCTGGGTCGCTGAAGCTTTCTTT.

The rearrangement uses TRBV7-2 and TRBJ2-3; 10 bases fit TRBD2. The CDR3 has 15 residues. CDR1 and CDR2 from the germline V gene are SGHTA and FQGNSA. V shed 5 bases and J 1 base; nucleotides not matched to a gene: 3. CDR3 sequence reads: CASSPSGRGTDTQYF. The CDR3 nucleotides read TGTGCCAGCAGCCCTAGCGGGAGAGGCACAGATACGCAGTATTTT.

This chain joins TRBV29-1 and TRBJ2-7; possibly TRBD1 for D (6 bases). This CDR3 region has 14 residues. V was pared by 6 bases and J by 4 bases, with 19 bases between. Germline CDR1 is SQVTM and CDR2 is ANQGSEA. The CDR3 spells CSVGLRGLEYEQYF. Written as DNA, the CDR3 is TGCAGCGTAGGCCTCAGGGGCCTGGAATACGAGCAGTACTTC.

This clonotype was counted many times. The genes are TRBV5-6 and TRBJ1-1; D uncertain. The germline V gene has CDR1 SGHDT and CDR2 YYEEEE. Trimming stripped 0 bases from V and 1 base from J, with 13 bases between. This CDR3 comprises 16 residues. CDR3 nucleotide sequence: TGTGCCAGCAGCTTGGTATCCGGACGGACGAACACTGAAGCTTTCTTT. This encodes CASSLVSGRTNTEAFF.

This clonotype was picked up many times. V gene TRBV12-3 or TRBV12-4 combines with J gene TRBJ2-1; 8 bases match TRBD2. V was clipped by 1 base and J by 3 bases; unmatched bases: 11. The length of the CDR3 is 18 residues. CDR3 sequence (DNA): TGTGCCAGCAGTTTAGGACTAGCGTATTATGGGGACTACAATGAGCAGTTCTTC. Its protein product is CASSLGLAYYGDYNEQFF.

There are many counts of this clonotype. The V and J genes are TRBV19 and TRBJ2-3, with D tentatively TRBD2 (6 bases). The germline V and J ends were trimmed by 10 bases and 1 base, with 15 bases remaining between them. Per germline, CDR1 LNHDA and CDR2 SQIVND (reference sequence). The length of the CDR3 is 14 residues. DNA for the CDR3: TGTGCCACTCTGCATAGCGGACGCACAGATACGCAGTATTTT. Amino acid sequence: CATLHSGRTDTQYF.

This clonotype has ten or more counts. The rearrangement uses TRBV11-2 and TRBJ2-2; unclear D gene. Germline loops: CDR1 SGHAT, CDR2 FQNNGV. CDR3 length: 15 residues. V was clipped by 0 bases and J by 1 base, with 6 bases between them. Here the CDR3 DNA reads TGTGCCAGCAGCTTAGAGCTTCAGAACACCGGGGAGCTGTTTTTT. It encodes CASSLELQNTGELFF.

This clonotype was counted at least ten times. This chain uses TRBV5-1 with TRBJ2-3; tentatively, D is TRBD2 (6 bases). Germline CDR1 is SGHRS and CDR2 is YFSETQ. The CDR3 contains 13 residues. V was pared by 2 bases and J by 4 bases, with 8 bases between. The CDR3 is CASSLAGPDTQYF. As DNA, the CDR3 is TGCGCCAGCAGCTTAGCGGGCCCAGATACGCAGTATTTT.

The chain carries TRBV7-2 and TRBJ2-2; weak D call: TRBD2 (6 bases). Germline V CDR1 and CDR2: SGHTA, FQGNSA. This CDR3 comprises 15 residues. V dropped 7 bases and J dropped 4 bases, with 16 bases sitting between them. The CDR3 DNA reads TGTGCCAGCACCTGGAGGGGCGGCGGCACCGGGGAGCTGTTTTTT. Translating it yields CASTWRGGGTGELFF.